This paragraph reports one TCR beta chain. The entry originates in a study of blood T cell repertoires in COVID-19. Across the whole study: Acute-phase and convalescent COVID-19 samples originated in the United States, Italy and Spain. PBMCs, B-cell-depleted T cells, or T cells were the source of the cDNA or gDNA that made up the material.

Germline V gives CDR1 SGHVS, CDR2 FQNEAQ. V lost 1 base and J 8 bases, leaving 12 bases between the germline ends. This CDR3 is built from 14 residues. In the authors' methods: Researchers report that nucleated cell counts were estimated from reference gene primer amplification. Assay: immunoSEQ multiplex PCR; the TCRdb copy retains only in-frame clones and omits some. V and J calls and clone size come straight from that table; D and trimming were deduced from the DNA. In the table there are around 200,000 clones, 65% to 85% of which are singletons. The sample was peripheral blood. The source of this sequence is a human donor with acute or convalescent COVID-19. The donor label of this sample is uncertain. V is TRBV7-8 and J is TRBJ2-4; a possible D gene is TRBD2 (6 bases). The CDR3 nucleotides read TGTGCCAGCAGCTTAGAATCGGGAGTGGACATTCAGTACTTC. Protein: CASSLESGVDIQYF.